Shown below are 16 T cell receptor beta chains from a single sample sequenced in a study of neurological immune-mediated disorders. TCRdb itself ran the 5' RACE reads through MiXCR, one entry per CDR3 protein. The table shows about 65,000 distinct CDR3 sequences, with more than 3.5% occurring only once. What was sequenced was PBMCs. These receptors were collected from a man aged 45-65 years with multiple sclerosis.

This clonotype occurred a few times. CDR3 DNA sequence: TGTGCCAGCAGCCAAGTATCTACCGGGGAGCTGTTTTTT. Protein: CASSQVSTGELFF. V and J are TRBV3-1 and TRBJ2-2; D gene uncertain. V was clipped by 1 base and J by 5 bases, with 5 bases between them. Germline lookup yields CDR1 LGHDT and CDR2 YNNKEL (reference sequence). CDR3 length: 13 amino acids.

This clonotype has ten or more counts. The rearrangement joins TRBV7-6 to TRBJ1-1; TRBD1 is a possible D gene (6 bases). Trimming took 0 bases from V and 2 from J, leaving 7 bases between them. Germline CDR1 SGHVS, CDR2 FNYEAQ. The CDR3 covers 14 residues. CDR3 sequence: CASSLAGGNTEAFF. The DNA of the CDR3 is TGTGCCAGCAGCTTAGCAGGGGGTAACACTGAAGCTTTCTTT.

This clonotype was found many times. The V gene is TRBV15, the J gene TRBJ2-6; a weak D match, TRBD2 (6 bases). The CDR3 contains 15 residues. The germline V gene encodes CDR1 LNHNV and CDR2 YYDKDF (reference sequence). Trimming took off 4 bases at V and 3 bases at J, with 10 bases between the two ends. CDR3 sequence reads: CATSKGLGGANVLTF. The CDR3 nucleotides are TGTGCCACCAGCAAGGGACTGGGTGGGGCCAACGTCCTGACTTTC.

This clonotype was recorded at least ten times. V gene TRBV5-1 combines with J gene TRBJ1-6, with TRBD1 as a possible D gene (5 bases). The CDR3 is 14 residues long. V lost 3 bases and J 9 bases, leaving 13 bases between the germline ends. Germline V gene lookup returns CDR1 SGHRS and CDR2 YFSETQ. The CDR3 region is CASSSSGIPSPLHF. CDR3 coding DNA: TGCGCCAGCAGCTCGTCAGGGATCCCTTCACCCCTCCACTTT.

This clonotype was observed at least ten times. The gene calls are TRBV20-1 and TRBJ1-6; 8 bases are a match to TRBD1. CDR1 and CDR2 (germline): DFQATT, SNEGSKA (reference sequence). The CDR3 is 12 amino acids. J gave up 9 bases and V 6 bases, and 4 bases lay outside the gene matches. CDR3 protein: CSAQGQVSPLHF. The CDR3 DNA sequence: TGCAGTGCGCAGGGACAGGTTTCACCCCTCCACTTT.

This clonotype was seen ten or more times. The chain uses TRBV12-3 or TRBV12-4 and TRBJ1-2; 10 positions agree with TRBD1. This CDR3 has 15 residues. The V gene end was trimmed by 7 bases and the J gene end by 8 bases; junction bases not matched to a gene: 13. Here the CDR3 reads CASTQTTGTGEGYTF. The CDR3 DNA sequence: TGTGCCAGCACGCAAACTACCGGGACAGGGGAGGGCTACACCTTC.

This clonotype was found many times. The chain combines TRBV20-1 with TRBJ2-1; the match to TRBD2 covers 11 bases. Germline-derived CDR1 and CDR2 are DFQATT and SNEGSKA (reference sequence). Trimming removed 1 base from V and 2 bases from J; junction bases left unmatched: 1. The CDR3 loop spans 15 amino acids. The CDR3 sequence: CSARGLAGTYNEQFF. The CDR3, as DNA: TGCAGTGCTAGAGGACTAGCGGGAACCTACAATGAGCAGTTCTTC.

This clonotype has at least ten counts. The chain links TRBV29-1 to TRBJ2-5; possibly TRBD2 for D (5 bases). Germline V lookup: CDR1 SQVTM, CDR2 ANQGSEA. V was clipped by 8 bases and J by 3 bases, with 10 bases between them. This CDR3 has 11 residues. The DNA of the CDR3 is TGCAGCCTTGGGCGGGAAGAGACCCAGTACTTC. This gives the protein CSLGREETQYF.

In this sample, this clonotype turned up many times. J is TRBJ2-7 and V is TRBV20-1; the D is unclear. CDR3 length: 15 residues. Trimming removed 0 bases from V and 2 bases from J, with 14 bases in between. The V gene's germline CDR1 is DFQATT and CDR2 SNEGSKA (reference sequence). CDR3 nucleotides: TGCAGTGCTAGAGATCAGAGCGAGAGCCCCTACGAGCAGTACTTC. Its translation: CSARDQSESPYEQYF.

In this sample, this clonotype turned up a few times. J is TRBJ2-2 and V is TRBV20-1; the D gene is possibly TRBD2 (6 bases). V was shortened by 1 base and J by 5 bases, with 11 bases between the two germline ends. CDR3 size: 14 residues. Germline V lookup: CDR1 DFQATT, CDR2 SNEGSKA (reference sequence). The CDR3 nucleotides read TGCAGTGCTAGAGTAGCCCGGGGGACCGGGGAGCTGTTTTTT. Protein product: CSARVARGTGELFF.

This clonotype was found many times. J is TRBJ1-2 and V is TRBV6-5; no clear D. The CDR3 runs to 14 residues. The V gene's germline CDR1 is MNHEY and CDR2 SVGAGI. V lost 6 bases and J 3 bases, leaving 14 bases between the germline ends. The CDR3 bases are TGTGCCAGCAGCGAACTCGGACGGGACTATGGCTACACCTTC. Its translation is CASSELGRDYGYTF.

The sample holds a few counts of this clonotype. The V call is TRBV6-2 or TRBV6-3, the J call TRBJ1-5, with D possibly matching TRBD1 (6 bases). The germline gives CDR1 MNHEY, CDR2 SVGEGT. This CDR3 has 14 amino acids. The V gene lost 6 bases and the J gene lost 4 bases, with 13 bases spanning the gap. In nucleotides, the CDR3 is TGTGCCAGCAGCTGGGGGGGACAAAATCAGCCCCAGCATTTT. Protein: CASSWGGQNQPQHF.

Many counts were recorded for this clonotype. The chain is built from TRBV3-1 and TRBJ2-7; 13 bases align to TRBD2. Germline CDR1 reads LGHDT; CDR2 reads YNNKEL (reference sequence). V was pared by 3 bases and J by 2 bases, with 1 base of the junction left unmatched. This CDR3 has 15 amino acids. The CDR3 loop reads CASSQTSGGTYEQYV. The CDR3 region has the DNA TGTGCCAGCAGCCAGACTAGCGGGGGGACCTACGAGCAGTACGTC.

This clonotype has at least ten counts. This chain connects TRBV5-1 to TRBJ2-2, with a possible D match to TRBD1 (5 bases). V lost 2 bases to trimming and J lost 5 bases, with 10 bases between them. Germline CDR1 and CDR2: SGHRS and YFSETQ. The CDR3 has 14 residues. This CDR3 is CASSLEGVTGELFF. In nucleotides, the CDR3 is TGCGCCAGCAGCTTAGAAGGGGTAACCGGGGAGCTGTTTTTT. The full variable domain, its missing parts supplied by reference TRBV5-1 and TRBJ2-2, is KAGVTQTPRYLIKTRGQQVTLSCSPISGHRSVSWYQQTPGQGLQFLFEYFSETQRNKGNFPGRFSGRQFSNSRSEMNVSTLELGDSALYLCASSLEGVTGELFFGEGSRLTVL.

This clonotype came up many times. CDR3 sequence: CASSSRTVNTEAFF. In DNA, the CDR3 is TGCGCCAGCAGTTCAAGGACAGTTAACACTGAAGCTTTCTTT. The gene calls are TRBV10-2 and TRBJ1-1, with D possibly TRBD1 on 6 matching bases. The germline CDR1 and CDR2 sequences are WSHSY and SAAADI. Trimming shortened V by 5 bases and J by 2 bases, and 12 bases separated the two germline ends. CDR3 length: 14 amino acids.

This clonotype was detected ten times or more. CDR3 amino acids: CSADRPLSGGQETQYF. The CDR3 DNA reads as TGCAGTGCTGACCGCCCTCTTAGCGGGGGACAAGAGACCCAGTACTTC. The chain uses TRBV20-1 and TRBJ2-5, with 9 bases identical to TRBD2. Germline V gene data show CDR1 as DFQATT and CDR2 as SNEGSKA (reference sequence). The CDR3 is 16 amino acids. With V trimmed by 5 bases and J by 2 bases, 12 bases remained unmatched.